A selection of T cell receptor beta chains follows, all from one sample in a study of cytomegalovirus exposure and HLA in healthy donors. TCRdb keeps only in-frame clones here, not all; method: immunoSEQ multiplex PCR. This table has fewer than 200,000 clones, about 81% appearing once. Material: PBMCs. These receptors were obtained from a woman under 40 in good health and CMV-seronegative. Each CDR3 is given with its conserved first and last residue. D genes are given only for firm matches. The listing skips clone size in some rows; elsewhere it reads once, few, many or a size class.

CDR3aa: CASSLVGEGTEAFF; CDR3nt: TGTGCCAGCAGCTTGGTAGGGGAGGGCACTGAAGCTTTCTTT; j_gene: TRBJ1-1; v_gene: TRBV5-6; d_gene: -; abundance: -
CDR3aa: CSSSLSGRTNEKLFF; CDR3nt: TGTTCCAGCAGTTTGAGCGGGCGGACTAATGAAAAACTGTTTTTT; j_gene: TRBJ1-4; v_gene: TRBV7-9; d_gene: -; abundance: -
CDR3aa: CASSPAENNEQFF; CDR3nt: TGTGCCAGCTCACCAGCCGAGAACAATGAGCAGTTCTTC; j_gene: TRBJ2-1; v_gene: TRBV18; d_gene: -; abundance: -
CDR3aa: CASSQGTRRPGNEKLFF; CDR3nt: TGCGCCAGCAGCCAAGGGACTAGGCGGCCGGGAAATGAAAAACTGTTTTTT; j_gene: TRBJ1-4; v_gene: TRBV4-1; d_gene: -; abundance: -
CDR3aa: CASSIEQGTQETQYF; CDR3nt: TGTGCCAGTAGTATCGAACAGGGTACCCAAGAGACCCAGTACTTC; j_gene: TRBJ2-5; v_gene: TRBV19; d_gene: -; abundance: once
CDR3aa: CASSQDPGSPLHF; CDR3nt: TGCGCCAGCAGCCAAGATCCGGGTTCACCCCTCCACTTT; j_gene: TRBJ1-6; v_gene: TRBV4-3; d_gene: -; abundance: -
CDR3aa: CASSIGGRAGNQPQHF; CDR3nt: TGTGCCAGTAGTATAGGGGGCAGGGCGGGCAATCAGCCCCAGCATTTT; j_gene: TRBJ1-5; v_gene: TRBV19; d_gene: -; abundance: -
CDR3aa: CSSSFGSQPQHF; CDR3nt: TGTTCCAGCAGCTTTGGGAGTCAGCCCCAGCATTTT; j_gene: TRBJ1-5; v_gene: TRBV7-9; d_gene: -; abundance: -
CDR3aa: CSGQAGYGYTF; CDR3nt: TGCAGTGGGCAGGCCGGCTATGGCTACACCTTC; j_gene: TRBJ1-2; v_gene: TRBV20-1; d_gene: -; abundance: -
CDR3aa: CASSRERSSLLAKNIQYF; CDR3nt: TGTGCCAGCAGCCGAGAACGCTCAAGTCTCCTAGCCAAAAACATTCAGTACTTC; j_gene: TRBJ2-4; v_gene: TRBV7-2; d_gene: -; abundance: -
CDR3aa: CAISESGGVYQPQHF; CDR3nt: TGTGCCATCAGTGAGTCAGGCGGGGTGTATCAGCCCCAGCATTTT; j_gene: TRBJ1-5; v_gene: TRBV10-3; d_gene: -; abundance: -
CDR3aa: CASRVQTLREGNTGELFF; CDR3nt: TGTGCCAGCAGGGTACAAACCCTACGGGAGGGCAACACCGGGGAGCTGTTTTTT; j_gene: TRBJ2-2; v_gene: TRBV5-4; d_gene: TRBD2; abundance: few
CDR3aa: CASSQAGSRDTQYF; CDR3nt: TGTGCCAGCAGCCAGGCGGGGAGTCGAGATACGCAGTATTTT; j_gene: TRBJ2-3; v_gene: TRBV27; d_gene: -; abundance: -
CDR3aa: CASSPSLGPNEKLFF; CDR3nt: TGTGCCAGTAGTCCCTCGCTGGGCCCTAATGAAAAACTGTTTTTT; j_gene: TRBJ1-4; v_gene: TRBV19; d_gene: -; abundance: -
CDR3aa: CASRLPGQSPGLGVNEQFF; CDR3nt: TGCGCCAGCAGGTTACCGGGACAGTCTCCGGGACTAGGAGTCAATGAGCAGTTCTTC; j_gene: TRBJ2-1; v_gene: TRBV5-1; d_gene: -; abundance: -
CDR3aa: CASSQIYSGDFGYGYTF; CDR3nt: TGCGCCAGCAGCCAAATCTACTCGGGGGATTTTGGCTATGGCTACACCTTC; j_gene: TRBJ1-2; v_gene: TRBV4-3; d_gene: -; abundance: few
CDR3aa: CASSPLGLQPGGYTF; CDR3nt: TGTGCCAGCTCACCACTAGGACTGCAACCGGGGGGCTACACCTTC; j_gene: TRBJ1-2; v_gene: TRBV18; d_gene: -; abundance: -
CDR3aa: CASSPRTGGANYGYTF; CDR3nt: TGTGCCAGCAGCCCGAGGACAGGGGGCGCGAACTATGGCTACACCTTC; j_gene: TRBJ1-2; v_gene: TRBV7-8; d_gene: TRBD1; abundance: -